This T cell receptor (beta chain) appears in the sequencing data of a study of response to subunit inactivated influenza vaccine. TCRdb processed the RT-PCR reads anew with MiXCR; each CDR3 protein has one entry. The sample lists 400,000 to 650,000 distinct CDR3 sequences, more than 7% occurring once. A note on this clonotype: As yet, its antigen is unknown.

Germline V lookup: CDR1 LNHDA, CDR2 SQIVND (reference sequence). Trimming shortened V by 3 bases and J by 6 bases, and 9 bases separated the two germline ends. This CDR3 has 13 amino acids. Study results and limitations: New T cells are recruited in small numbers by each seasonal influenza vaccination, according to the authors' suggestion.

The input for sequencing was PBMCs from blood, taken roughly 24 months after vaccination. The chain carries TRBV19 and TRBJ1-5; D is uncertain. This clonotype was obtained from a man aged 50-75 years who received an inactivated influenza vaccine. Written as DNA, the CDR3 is TGTGCCAGTAGTATTTGGCTTGGTCAGCCCCAGCATTTT. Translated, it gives CASSIWLGQPQHF.